This T cell receptor (beta chain) was documented in a study of ipilimumab plus nivolumab after autologous stem cell transplantation. Data came from immunoSEQ multiplex PCR; TCRdb stores just in-frame clones and leaves some out. The sample records some 45,000 clones, about 88% being singletons. V was pared by 5 bases and J by 5 bases, with 8 bases of the junction left unmatched. Looked up from germline, CDR1 is MGHRA and CDR2 is YSYEKL. The CDR3 totals 15 residues. Source: PBMCs, taken in a trial of ipilimumab plus nivolumab as post-transplant consolidation. The receptor comes from a male donor with multiple myeloma. The chain carries TRBV4-1 and TRBJ1-1, with 10 bases that match TRBD1. CDR3 in amino acids: CASSAQDRGGTEAFF. The DNA of the CDR3 is TGCGCCAGCAGCGCCCAGGACAGGGGGGGAACTGAAGCTTTCTTT.